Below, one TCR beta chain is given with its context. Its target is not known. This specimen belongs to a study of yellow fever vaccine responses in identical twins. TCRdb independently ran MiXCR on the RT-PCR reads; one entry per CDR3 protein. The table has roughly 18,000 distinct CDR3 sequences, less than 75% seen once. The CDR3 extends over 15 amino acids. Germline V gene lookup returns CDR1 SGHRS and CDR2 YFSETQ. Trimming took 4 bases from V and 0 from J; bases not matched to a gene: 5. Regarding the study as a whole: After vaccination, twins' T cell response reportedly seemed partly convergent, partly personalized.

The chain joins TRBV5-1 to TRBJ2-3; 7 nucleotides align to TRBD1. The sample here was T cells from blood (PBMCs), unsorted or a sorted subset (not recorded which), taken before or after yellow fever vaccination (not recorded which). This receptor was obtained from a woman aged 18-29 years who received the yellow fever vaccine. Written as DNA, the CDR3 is TGCGCCAGCAGCATACAGGGGTTTAGCACAGATACGCAGTATTTT. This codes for CASSIQGFSTDTQYF.